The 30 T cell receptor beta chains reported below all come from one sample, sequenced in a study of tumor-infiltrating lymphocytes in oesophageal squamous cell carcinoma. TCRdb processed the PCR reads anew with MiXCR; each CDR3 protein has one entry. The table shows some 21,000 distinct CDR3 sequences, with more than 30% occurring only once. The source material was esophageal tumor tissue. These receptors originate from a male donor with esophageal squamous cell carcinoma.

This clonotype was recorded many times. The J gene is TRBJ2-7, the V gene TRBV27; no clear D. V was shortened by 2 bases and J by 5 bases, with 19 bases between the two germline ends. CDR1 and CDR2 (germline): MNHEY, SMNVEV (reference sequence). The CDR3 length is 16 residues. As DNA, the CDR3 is TGTGCCAGCAGTTTAAGAGGACCTTTCCTTGGCGACGAGCAGTACTTC. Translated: CASSLRGPFLGDEQYF.

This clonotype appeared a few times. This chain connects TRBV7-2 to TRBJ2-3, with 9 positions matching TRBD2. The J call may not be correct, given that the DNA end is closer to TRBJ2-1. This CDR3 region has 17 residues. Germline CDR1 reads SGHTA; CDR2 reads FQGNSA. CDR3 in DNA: TGTGCCAGCAGCCCCCTGCTCCTAGCGGGGTTCTACAATGAGCAGTTCTTC. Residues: CASSPLLLAGFYNEQFF.

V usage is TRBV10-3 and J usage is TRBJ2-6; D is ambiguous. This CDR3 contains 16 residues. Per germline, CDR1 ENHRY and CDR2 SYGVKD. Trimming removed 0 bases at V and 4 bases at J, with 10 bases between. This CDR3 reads CAISESNGSGANVLTF. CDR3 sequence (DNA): TGTGCCATCAGTGAGTCGAATGGATCGGGGGCCAACGTCCTGACTTTC.

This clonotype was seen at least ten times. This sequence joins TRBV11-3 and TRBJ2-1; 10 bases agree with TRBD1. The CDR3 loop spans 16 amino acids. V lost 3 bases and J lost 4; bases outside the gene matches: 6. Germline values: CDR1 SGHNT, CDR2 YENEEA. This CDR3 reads CASSLGTGVGYNEQFF. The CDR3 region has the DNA TGTGCCAGCAGCTTGGGGACAGGGGTAGGGTACAATGAGCAGTTCTTC.

CDR3 protein: CASSLMGQYNEQFF. Written as DNA, the CDR3 is TGTGCCAGCAGCTTAATGGGACAATACAATGAGCAGTTCTTC. The V and J genes are TRBV7-2 and TRBJ2-1; D is possibly TRBD1 (6 bases). Germline V gene lookup returns CDR1 SGHTA and CDR2 FQGNSA. This CDR3 region has 14 residues. Trimming cost V 2 bases and J 4 bases, with 9 bases left between them.

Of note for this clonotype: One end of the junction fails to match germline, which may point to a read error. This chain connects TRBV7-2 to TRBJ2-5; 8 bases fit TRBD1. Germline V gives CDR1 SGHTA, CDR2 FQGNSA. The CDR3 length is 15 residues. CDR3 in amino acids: CASSSRQGSLTPLHF. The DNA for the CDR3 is TGTGCCAGCAGCTCTCGACAGGGGTCACTCACACCCCTCCACTTC.

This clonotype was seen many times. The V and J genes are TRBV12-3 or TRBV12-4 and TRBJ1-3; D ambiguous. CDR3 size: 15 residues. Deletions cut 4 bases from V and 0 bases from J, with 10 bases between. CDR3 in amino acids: CASSSPTYSGNTIYF. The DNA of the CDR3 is TGTGCCAGCAGTTCGCCGACGTACTCTGGAAACACCATATATTTT.

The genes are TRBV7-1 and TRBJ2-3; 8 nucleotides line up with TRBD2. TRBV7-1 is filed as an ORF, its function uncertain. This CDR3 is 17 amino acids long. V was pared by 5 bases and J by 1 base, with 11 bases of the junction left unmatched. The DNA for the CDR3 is TGTGCCAGCAGCGCGAAGATTGAGACTAGCGGCACAGATACGCAGTATTTT. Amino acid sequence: CASSAKIETSGTDTQYF.

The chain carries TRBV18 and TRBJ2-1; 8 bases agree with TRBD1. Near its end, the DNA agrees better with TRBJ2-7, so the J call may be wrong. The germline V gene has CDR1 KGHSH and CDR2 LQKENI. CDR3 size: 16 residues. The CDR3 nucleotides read TGTGCCAGCTCACCACGGGGGCAGGGGGCGGGCTACGAGCAGTACTTC. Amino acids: CASSPRGQGAGYEQYF.

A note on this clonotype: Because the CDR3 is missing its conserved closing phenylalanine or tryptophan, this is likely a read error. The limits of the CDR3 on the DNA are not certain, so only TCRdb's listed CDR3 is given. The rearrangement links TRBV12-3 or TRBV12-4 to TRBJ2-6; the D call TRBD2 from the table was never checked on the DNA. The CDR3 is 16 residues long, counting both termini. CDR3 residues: CASSLATAGYEQYFGT.

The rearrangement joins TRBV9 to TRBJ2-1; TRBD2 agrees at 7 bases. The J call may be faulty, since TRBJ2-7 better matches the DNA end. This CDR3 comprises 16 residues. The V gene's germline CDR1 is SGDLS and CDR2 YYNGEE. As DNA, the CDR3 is TGTGCCAGCAGCGTAGCCCGAGGACTAGGTACCTACGAGCAGTACTTC. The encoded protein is CASSVARGLGTYEQYF.

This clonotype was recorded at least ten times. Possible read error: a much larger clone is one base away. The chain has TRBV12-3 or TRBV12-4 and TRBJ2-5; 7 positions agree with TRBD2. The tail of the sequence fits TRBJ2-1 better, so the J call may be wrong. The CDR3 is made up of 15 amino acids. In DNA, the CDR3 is TGTGCCAGCAGTTTGGTGGGAGGGCCAAGGAAAGAGCAGTTCTTC. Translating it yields CASSLVGGPRKEQFF.

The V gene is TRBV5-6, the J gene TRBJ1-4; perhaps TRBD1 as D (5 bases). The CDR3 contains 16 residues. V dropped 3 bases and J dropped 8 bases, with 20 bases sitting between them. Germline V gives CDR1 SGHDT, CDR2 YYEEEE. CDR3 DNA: TGTGCCAGCAGCTCGGGCGCCATTCTCGGGGCAGAAAAACTGTTTTTT. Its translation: CASSSGAILGAEKLFF.

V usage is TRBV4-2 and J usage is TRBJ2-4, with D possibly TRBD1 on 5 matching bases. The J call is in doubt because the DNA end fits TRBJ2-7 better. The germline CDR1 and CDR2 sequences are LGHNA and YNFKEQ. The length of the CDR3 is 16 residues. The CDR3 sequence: CASSRPWVGRNYEQYF. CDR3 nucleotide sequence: TGTGCCAGCAGCCGACCCTGGGTGGGGCGGAACTACGAGCAGTACTTC.

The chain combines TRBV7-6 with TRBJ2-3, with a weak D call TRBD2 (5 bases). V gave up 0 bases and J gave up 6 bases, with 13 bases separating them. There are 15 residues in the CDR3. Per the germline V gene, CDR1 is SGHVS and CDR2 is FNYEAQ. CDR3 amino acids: CASSLAGGSADTQYF. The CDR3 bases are TGTGCCAGCAGCTTAGCTGGAGGTAGCGCTGATACGCAGTATTTT.

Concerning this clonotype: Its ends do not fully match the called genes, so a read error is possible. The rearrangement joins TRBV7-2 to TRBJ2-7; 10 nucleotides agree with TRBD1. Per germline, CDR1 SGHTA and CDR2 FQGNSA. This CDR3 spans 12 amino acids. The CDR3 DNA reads TGTGCCAGCAGCTTAGGGGGGACAGGGGACAACTTC. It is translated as CASSLGGTGDNF.

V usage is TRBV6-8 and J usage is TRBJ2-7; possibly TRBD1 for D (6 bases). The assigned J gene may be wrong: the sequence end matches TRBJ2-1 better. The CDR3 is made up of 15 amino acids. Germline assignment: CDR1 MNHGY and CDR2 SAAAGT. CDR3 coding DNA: TGTGCCAGCGAGGGTTTGGACAGAGCATACAATGAGCAGTTCTTC. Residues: CASEGLDRAYNEQFF.

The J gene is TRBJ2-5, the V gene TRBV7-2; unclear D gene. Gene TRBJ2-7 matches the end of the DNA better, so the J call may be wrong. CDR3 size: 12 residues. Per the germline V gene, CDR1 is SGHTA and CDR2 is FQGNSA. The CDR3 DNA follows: TGTGCCAGCAGCTTAAGGATGCACGAGCAGTACTTC. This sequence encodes CASSLRMHEQYF.

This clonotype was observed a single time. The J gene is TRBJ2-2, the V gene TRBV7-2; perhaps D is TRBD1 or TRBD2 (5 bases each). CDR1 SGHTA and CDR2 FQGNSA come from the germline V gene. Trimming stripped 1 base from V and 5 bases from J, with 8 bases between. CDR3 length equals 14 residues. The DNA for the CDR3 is TGTGCCAGCAGCTTAGGGGGGAGAACCGGGGAGCTGTTTTTT. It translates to CASSLGGRTGELFF.

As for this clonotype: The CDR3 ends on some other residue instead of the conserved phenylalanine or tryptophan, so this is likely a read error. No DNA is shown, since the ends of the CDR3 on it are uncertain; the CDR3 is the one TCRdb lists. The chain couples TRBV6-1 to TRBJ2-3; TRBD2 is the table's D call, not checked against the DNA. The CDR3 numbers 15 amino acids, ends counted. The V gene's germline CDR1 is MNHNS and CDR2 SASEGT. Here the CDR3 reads CASSGGADNEQFFGP.

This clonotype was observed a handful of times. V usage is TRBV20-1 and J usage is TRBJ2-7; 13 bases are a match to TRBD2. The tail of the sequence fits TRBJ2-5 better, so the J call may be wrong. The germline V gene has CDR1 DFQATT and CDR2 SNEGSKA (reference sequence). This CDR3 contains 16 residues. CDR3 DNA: TGCAGTGCCGCAAGGACTAGCGGGGGAAATAAAGAGACCCAGTACTTC. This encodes CSAARTSGGNKETQYF.

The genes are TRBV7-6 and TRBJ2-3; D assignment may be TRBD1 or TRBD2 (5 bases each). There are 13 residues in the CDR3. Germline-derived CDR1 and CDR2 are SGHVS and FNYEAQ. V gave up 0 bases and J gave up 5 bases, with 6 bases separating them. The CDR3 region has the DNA TGTGCCAGCAGCTTAGCGAGGGGAGATACGCAGTATTTT. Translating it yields CASSLARGDTQYF.

The DNA of the CDR3 is TGTGCCAGCAGCTTAGCGTCCGGCCCACGGGGGACTGAAGCTTTCTTT. The encoded protein is CASSLASGPRGTEAFF. The J gene is TRBJ1-1, the V gene TRBV7-6; D may be TRBD1 (5 bases). V was trimmed by 0 bases and J by 5 bases, leaving 16 bases between them. CDR1 is SGHVS and CDR2 is FNYEAQ in the germline V gene. The CDR3 has 16 amino acids.

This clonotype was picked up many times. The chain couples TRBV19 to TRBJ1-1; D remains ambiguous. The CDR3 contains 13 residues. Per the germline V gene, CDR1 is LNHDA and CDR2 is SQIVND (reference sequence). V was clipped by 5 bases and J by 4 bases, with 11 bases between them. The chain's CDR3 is CASSSGHGTEAFF. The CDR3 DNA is TGTGCCAGTAGTTCCGGGCACGGCACTGAAGCTTTCTTT.

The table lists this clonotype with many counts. The CDR3 DNA reads as TGTGCCAGCAGCTTAAATACTGGAAACACCATATATTTT. Its protein is CASSLNTGNTIYF. The V gene is TRBV7-9, the J gene TRBJ1-3; D is undetermined. Per germline, CDR1 SEHNR and CDR2 FQNEAQ (reference sequence). This CDR3 contains 13 residues. Trimming left V 2 bases short and J 2 bases short, with 4 bases between.

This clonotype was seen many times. The CDR3 is CASSQERDIRQPRGYTF. The CDR3 nucleotides read TGTGCCAGCAGCCAAGAGCGGGACATCCGACAACCTCGAGGCTACACCTTC. The chain links TRBV4-2 to TRBJ1-2; D might be TRBD1 (6 bases). V dropped 0 bases and J dropped 8 bases, with 22 bases sitting between them. Germline V gene sequence: CDR1 LGHNA, CDR2 YNFKEQ. This CDR3 is 17 amino acids long.

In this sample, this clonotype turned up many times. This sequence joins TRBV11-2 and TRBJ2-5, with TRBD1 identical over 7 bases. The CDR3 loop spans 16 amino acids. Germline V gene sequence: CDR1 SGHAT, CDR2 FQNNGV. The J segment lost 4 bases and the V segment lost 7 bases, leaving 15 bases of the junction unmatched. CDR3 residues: CASTSGTLQGVETQYF. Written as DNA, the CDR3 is TGTGCCAGCACTTCAGGGACCCTGCAGGGGGTAGAGACCCAGTACTTC.

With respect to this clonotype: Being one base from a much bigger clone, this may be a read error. CDR3 sequence (DNA): TGTGCCAGCAGTTCCTATCCCATCGAGCAGTTCTTC. Its translation: CASSSYPIEQFF. The chain uses TRBV12-3 or TRBV12-4 and TRBJ2-1; D is undetermined. The CDR3 runs 12 residues. V was cut by 4 bases and J by 10 bases, with 11 bases left in between.

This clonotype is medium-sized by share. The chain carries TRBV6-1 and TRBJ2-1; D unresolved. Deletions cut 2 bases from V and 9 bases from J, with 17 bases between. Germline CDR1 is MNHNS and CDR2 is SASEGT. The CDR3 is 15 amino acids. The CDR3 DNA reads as TGTGCCAGCAGTGAAAGGACCTCCGGGTTAGGTGAGCAGTTCTTC. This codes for CASSERTSGLGEQFF.

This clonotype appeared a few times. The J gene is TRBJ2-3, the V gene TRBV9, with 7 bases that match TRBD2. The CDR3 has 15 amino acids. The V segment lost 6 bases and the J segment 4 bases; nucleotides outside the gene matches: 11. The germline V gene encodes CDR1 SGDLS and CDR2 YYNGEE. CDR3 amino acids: CASIKGEGLADTQYF. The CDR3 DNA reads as TGTGCCAGCATCAAAGGGGAGGGACTGGCAGATACGCAGTATTTT.